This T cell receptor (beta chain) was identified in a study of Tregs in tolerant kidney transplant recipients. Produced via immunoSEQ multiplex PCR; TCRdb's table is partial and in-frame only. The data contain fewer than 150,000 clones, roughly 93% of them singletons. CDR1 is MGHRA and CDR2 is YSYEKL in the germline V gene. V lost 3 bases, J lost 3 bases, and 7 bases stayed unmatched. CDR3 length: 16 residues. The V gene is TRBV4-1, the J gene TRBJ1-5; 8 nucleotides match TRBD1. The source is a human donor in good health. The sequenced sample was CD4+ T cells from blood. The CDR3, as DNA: TGCGCCAGCAGCCAGCTCCCGGGACAGGCCAATCAGCCCCAGCATTTT. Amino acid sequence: CASSQLPGQANQPQHF.